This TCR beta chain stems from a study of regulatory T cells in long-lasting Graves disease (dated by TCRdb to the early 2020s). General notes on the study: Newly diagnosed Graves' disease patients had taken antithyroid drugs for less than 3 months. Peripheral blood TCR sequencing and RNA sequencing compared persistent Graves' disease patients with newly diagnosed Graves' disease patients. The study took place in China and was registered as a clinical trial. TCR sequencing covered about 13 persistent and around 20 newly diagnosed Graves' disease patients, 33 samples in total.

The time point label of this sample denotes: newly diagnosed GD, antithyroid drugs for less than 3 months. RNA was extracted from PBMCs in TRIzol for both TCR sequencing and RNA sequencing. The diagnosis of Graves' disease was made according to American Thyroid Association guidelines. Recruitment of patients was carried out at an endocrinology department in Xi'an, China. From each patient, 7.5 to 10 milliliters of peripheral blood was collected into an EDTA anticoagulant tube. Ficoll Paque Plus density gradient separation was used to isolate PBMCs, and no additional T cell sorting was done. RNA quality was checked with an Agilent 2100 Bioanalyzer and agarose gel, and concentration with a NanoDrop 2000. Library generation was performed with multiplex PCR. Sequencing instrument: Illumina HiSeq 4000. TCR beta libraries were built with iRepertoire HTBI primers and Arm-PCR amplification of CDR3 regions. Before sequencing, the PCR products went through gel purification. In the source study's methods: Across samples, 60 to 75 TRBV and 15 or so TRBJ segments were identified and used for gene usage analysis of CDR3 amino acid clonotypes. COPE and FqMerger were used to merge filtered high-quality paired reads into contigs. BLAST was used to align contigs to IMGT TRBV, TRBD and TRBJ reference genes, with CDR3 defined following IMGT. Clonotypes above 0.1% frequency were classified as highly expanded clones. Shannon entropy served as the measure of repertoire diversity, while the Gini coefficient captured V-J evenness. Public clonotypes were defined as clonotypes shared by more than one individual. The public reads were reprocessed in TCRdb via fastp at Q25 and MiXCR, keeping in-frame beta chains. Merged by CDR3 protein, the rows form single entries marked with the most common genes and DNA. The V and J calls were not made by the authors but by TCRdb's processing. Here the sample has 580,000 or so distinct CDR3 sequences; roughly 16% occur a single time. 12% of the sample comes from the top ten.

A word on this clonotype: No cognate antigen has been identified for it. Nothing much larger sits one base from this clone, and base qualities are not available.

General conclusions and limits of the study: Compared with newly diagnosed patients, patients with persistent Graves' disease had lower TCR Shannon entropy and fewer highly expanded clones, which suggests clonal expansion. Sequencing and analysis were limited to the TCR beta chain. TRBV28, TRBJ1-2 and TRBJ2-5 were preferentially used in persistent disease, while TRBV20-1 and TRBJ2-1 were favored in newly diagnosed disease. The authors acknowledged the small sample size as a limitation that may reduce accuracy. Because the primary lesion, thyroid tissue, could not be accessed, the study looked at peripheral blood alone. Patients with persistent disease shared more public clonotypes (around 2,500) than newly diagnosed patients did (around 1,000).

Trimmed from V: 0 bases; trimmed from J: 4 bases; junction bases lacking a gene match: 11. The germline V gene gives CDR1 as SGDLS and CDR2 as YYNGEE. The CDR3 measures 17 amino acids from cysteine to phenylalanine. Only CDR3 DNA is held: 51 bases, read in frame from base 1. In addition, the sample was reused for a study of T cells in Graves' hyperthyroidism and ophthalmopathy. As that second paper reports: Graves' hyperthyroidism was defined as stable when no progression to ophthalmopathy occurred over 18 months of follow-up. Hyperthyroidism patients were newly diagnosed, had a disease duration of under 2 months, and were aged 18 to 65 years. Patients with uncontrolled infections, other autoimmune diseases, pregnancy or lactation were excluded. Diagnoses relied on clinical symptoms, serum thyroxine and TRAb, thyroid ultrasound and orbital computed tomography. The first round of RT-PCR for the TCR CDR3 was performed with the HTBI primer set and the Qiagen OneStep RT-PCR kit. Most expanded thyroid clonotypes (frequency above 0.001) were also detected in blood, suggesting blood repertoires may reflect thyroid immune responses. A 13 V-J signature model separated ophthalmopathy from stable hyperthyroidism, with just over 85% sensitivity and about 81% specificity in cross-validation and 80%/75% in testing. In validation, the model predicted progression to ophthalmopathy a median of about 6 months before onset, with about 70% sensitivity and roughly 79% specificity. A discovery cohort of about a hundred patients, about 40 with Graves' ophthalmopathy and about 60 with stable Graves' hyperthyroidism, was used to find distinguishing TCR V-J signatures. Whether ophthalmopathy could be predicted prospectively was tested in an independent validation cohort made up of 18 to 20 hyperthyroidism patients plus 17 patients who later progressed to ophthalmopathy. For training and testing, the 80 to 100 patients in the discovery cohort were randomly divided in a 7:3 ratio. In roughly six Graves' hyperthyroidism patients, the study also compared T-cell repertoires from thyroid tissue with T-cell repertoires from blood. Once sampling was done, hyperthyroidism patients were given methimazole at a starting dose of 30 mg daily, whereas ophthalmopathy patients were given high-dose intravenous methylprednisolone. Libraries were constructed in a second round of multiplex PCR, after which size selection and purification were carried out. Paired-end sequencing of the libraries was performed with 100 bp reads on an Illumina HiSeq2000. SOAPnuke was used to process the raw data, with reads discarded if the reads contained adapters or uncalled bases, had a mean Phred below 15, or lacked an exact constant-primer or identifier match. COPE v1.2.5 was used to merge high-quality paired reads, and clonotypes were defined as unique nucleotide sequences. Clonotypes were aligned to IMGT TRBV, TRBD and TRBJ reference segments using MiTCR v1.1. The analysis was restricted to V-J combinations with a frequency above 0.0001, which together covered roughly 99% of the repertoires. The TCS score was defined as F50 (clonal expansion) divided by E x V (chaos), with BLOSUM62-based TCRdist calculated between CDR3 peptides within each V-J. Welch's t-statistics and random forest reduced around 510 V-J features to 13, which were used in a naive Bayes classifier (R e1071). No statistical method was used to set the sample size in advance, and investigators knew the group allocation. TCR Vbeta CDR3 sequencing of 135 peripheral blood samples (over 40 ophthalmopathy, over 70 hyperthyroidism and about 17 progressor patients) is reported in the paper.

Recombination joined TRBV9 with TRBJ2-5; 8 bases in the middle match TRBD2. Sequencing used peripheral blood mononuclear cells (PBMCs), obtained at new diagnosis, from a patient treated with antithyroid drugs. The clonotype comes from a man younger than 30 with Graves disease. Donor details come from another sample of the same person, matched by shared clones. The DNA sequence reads TGTGCCAGCAGCGTAGGTGGTAGCGGGGCTGGGGGAGAGACCCAGTACTTC. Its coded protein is CASSVGGSGAGGETQYF.